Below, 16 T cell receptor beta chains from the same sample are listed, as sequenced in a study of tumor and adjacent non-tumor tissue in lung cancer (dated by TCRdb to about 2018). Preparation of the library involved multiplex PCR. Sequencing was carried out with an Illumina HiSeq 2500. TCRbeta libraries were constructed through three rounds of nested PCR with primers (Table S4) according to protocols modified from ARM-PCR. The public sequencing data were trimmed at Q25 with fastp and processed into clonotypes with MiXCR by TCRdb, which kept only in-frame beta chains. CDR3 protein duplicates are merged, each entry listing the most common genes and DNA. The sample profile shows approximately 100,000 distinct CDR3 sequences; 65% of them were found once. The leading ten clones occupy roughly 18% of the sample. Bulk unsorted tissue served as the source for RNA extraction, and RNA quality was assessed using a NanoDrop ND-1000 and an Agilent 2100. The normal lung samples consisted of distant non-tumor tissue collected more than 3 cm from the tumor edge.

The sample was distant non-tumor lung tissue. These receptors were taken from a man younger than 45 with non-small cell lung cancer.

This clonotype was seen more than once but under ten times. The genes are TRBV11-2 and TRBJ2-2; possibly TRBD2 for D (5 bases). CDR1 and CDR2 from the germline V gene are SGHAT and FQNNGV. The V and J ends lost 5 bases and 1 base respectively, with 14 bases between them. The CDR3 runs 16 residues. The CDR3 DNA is TGTGCCAGCAGCCCGCCCCGGACTGGGAACACCGGGGAGCTGTTTTTT. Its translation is CASSPPRTGNTGELFF.

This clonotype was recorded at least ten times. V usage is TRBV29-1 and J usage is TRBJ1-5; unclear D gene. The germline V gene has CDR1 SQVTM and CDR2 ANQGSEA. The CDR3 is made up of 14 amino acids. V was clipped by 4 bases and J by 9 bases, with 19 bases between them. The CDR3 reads CSVVGDNAQGPQHF. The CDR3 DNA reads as TGCAGCGTTGTAGGTGACAACGCCCAAGGGCCCCAGCATTTT.

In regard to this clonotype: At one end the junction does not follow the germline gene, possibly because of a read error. CDR3 region: CASSSGGGLNTETFF. CDR3 nucleotide sequence: TGTGCCAGCAGCTCGGGGGGAGGGTTGAACACTGAAACTTTCTTT. The genes are TRBV11-2 and TRBJ1-1; D may be TRBD1 (5 bases). The CDR3 has 15 residues. The V gene's germline CDR1 is SGHAT and CDR2 FQNNGV.

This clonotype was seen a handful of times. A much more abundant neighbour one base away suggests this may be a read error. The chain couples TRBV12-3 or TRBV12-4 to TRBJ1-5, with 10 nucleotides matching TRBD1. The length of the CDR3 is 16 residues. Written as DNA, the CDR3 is TGTGTCAGCAGTTTTCAGTGGACAGGGGGAAATCAGCCCCAGCATTTT. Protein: CVSSFQWTGGNQPQHF.

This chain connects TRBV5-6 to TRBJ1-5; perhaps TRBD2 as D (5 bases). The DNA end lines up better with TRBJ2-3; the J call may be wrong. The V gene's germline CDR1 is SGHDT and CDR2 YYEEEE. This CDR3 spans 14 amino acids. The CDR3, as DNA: TGTGCCAGCAGCCCTGGCTCCGGGGATCAGCCCCAGTATTTT. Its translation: CASSPGSGDQPQYF.

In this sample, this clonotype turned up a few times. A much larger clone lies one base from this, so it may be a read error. CDR3 residues: CSVECRSGWETQYF. The CDR3 bases are TGCAGCGTTGAATGCAGGTCGGGGTGGGAGACCCAGTACTTC. V and J are TRBV29-1 and TRBJ2-5, with a possible D match to TRBD2 (5 bases). V was trimmed by 2 bases and J by 5 bases, leaving 15 bases between them. The CDR3 spans 14 residues. CDR1 SQVTM and CDR2 ANQGSEA come from the germline V gene.

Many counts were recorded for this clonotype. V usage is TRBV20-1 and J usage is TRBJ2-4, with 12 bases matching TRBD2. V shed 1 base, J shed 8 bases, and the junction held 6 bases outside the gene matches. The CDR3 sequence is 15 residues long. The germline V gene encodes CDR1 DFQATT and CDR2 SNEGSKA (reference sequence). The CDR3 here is CSARGSTSGSDIQYF. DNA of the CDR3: TGCAGTGCTAGAGGCTCGACTAGCGGGAGTGACATTCAGTACTTC.

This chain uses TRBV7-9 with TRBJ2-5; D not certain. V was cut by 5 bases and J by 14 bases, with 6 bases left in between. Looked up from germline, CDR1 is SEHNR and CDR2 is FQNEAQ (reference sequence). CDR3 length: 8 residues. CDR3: CASSPIYF. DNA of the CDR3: TGTGCCAGCAGCCCTATATACTTC.

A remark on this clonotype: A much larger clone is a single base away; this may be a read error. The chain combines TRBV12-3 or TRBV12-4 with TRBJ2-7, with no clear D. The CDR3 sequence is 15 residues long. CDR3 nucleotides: TGTGCCAGCAGTTTAGTTTCGGAAAGCTCCTACGAGCAGCACTTC. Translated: CASSLVSESSYEQHF.

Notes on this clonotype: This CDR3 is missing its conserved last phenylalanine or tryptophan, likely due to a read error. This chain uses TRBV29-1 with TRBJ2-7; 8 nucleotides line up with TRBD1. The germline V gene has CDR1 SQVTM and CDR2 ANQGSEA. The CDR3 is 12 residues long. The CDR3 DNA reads TGCAACGTCCTTTGGACAGGGCACGAGCAGTACTTA. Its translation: CNVLWTGHEQYL.

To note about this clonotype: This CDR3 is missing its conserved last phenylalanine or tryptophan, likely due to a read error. Here the CDR3 reads CASREDVNTEAFS. The CDR3 nucleotides read TGTGCCAGCAGAGAAGATGTGAACACTGAAGCTTTCTCT. V is TRBV6-5 and J is TRBJ1-1; unclear D gene. Trimming removed 6 bases at V and 0 bases at J, with 8 bases between. Germline V gene sequence: CDR1 MNHEY, CDR2 SVGAGI. The CDR3 spans 13 residues.

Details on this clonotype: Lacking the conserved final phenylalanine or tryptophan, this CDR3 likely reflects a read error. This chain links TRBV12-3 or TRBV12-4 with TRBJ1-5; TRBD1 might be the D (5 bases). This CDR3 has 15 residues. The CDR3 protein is CASSLRGASNQPQHI. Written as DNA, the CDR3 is TGTGCCAGCAGTTTAAGGGGAGCAAGCAATCAGCCTCAGCATATT.

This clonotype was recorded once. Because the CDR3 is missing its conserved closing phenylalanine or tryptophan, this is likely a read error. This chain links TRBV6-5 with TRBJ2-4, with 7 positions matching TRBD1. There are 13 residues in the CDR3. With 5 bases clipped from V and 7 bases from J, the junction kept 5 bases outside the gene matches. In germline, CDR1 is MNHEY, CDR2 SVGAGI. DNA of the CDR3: TGTGCCAGCAGTCGGAGACAGGGTAACATTCAGTACCTC. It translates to CASSRRQGNIQYL.

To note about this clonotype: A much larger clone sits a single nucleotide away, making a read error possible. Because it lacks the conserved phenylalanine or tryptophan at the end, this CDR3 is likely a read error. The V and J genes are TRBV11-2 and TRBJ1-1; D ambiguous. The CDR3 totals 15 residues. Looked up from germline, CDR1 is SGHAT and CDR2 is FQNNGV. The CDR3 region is CAGSLGEGRSSEAFS. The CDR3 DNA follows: TGTGCCGGCAGCTTAGGTGAGGGTCGAAGCTCTGAAGCTTTCTCT.

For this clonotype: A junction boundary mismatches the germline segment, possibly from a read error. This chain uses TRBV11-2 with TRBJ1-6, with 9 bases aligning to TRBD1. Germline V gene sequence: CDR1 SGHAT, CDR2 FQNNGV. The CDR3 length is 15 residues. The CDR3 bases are TGTACCAGCAGCTTAAACAGGGGGCGGAATTCACCCCTCCACTTT. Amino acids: CTSSLNRGRNSPLHF.

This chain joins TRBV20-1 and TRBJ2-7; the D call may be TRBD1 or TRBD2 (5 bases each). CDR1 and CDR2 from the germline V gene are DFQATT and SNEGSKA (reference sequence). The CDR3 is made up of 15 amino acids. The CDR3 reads CSAAGTSGGAYERYV. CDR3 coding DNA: TGCAGTGCAGCCGGGACCAGCGGTGGAGCCTACGAGCGGTACGTC.